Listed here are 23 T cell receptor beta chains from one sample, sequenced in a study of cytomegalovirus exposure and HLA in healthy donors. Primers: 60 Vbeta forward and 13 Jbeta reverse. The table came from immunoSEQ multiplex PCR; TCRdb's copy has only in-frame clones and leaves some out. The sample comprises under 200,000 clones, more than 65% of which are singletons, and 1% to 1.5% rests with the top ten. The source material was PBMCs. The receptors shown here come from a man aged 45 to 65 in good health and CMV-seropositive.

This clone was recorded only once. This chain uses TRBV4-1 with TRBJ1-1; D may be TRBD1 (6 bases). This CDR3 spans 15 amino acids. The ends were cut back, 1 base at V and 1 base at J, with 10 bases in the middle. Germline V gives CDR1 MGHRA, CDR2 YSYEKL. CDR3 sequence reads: CASSQVPTGNTEAFF. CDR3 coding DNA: TGCGCCAGCAGCCAAGTACCGACAGGGAACACTGAAGCTTTCTTT.

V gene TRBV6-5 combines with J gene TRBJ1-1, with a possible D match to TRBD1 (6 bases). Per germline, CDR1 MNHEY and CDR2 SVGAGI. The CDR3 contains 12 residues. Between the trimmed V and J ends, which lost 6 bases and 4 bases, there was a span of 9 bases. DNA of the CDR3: TGTGCCAGCAGCACAGGGTCCACTGAAGCTTTCTTT. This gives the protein CASSTGSTEAFF.

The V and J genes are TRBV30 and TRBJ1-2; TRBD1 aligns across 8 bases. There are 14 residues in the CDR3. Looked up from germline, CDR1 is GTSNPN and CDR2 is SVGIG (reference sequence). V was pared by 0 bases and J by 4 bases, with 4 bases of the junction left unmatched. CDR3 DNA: TGTGCCTGGAGTGTATCAGGGGGCCTCTATGGCTACACCTTC. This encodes CAWSVSGGLYGYTF.

The CDR3 spells CDRSEAHENTGELFF. The CDR3 DNA sequence: TGCGACAGGAGTGAGGCACACGAGAACACCGGGGAGCTGTTTTTT. This chain uses TRBV10-1 with TRBJ2-2; possible D gene TRBD1, 5 bases. This CDR3 is 15 amino acids long. Germline assignment: CDR1 WNHNN and CDR2 SYGVQD (reference sequence).

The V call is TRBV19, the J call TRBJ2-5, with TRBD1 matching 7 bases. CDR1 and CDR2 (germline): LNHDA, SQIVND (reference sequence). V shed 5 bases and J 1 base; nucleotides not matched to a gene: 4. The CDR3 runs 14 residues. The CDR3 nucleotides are TGTGCCAGTAGTTTACAGGGGACCCAAGAGACCCAGTACTTC. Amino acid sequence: CASSLQGTQETQYF.

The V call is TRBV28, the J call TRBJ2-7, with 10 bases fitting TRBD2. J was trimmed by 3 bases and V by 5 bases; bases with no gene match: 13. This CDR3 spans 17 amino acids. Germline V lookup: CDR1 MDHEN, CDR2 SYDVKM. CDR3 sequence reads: CASSPYLGLAVNYEQYF. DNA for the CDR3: TGTGCCAGCAGTCCTTACCTCGGACTAGCGGTTAACTACGAGCAGTACTTC. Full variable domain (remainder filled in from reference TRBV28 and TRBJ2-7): DVKVTQSSRYLVKRTGEKVFLECVQDMDHENMFWYRQDPGLGLRLIYFSYDVKMKEKGDIPEGYSVSREKKERFSLILESASTNQTSMYLCASSPYLGLAVNYEQYFGPGTRLTVT.

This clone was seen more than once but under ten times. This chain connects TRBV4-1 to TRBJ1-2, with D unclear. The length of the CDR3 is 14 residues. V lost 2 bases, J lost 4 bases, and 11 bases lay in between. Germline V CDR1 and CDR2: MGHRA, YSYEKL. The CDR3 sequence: CASSQPTALYGYTF. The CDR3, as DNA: TGCGCCAGCAGCCAACCTACAGCCCTCTATGGCTACACCTTC.

The CDR3 DNA is TGTGCCAGCAGTTTCGGAGAGATGAACACTGAAGCTTTCTTT. Its protein is CASSFGEMNTEAFF. The chain employs TRBV6-5 and TRBJ1-1; D remains ambiguous. Trimming took 4 bases from V and 0 from J, leaving 9 bases between them. Germline CDR1 is MNHEY and CDR2 is SVGAGI. The length of the CDR3 is 14 residues.

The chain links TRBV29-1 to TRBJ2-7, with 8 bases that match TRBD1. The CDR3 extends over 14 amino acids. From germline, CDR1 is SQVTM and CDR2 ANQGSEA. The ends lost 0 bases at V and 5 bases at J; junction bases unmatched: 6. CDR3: CSVEDPDRANEQYF. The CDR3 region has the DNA TGCAGCGTTGAAGATCCGGACAGGGCGAACGAGCAGTACTTC.

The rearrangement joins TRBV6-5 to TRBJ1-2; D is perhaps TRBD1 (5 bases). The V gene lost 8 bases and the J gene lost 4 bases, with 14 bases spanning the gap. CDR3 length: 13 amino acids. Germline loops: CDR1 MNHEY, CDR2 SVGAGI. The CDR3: CASVRQQIYGYTF. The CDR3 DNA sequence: TGTGCCAGCGTGAGACAGCAGATCTATGGCTACACCTTC.

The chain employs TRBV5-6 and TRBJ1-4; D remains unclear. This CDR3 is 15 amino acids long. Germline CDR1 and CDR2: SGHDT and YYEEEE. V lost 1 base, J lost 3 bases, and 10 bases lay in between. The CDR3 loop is CASSLRAVSNEKLFF. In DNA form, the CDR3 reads TGTGCCAGCAGCTTGAGAGCGGTGTCTAATGAAAAACTGTTTTTT.

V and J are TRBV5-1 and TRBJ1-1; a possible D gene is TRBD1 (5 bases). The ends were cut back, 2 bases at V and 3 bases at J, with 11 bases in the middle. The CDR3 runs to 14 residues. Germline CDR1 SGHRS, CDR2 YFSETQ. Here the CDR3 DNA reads TGCGCCAGCAGCTTCTTCGGAGGGGACACTGAAGCTTTCTTT. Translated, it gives CASSFFGGDTEAFF.

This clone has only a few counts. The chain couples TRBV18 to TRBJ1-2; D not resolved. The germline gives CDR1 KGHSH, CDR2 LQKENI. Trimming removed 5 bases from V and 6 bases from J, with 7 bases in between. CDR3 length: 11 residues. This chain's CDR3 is CASSAQDGYTF. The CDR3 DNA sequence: TGTGCCAGCTCAGCCCAGGATGGCTACACCTTC.

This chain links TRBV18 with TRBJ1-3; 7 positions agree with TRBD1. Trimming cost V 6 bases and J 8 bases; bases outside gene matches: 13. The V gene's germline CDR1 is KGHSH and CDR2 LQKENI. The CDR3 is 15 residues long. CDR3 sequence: CASSSGQASMDTIYF. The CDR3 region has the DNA TGTGCCAGCTCTTCCGGACAGGCCAGCATGGACACCATATATTTT.

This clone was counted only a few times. CDR3: CASILGGGDGYTF. CDR3 DNA sequence: TGTGCCAGCATCCTGGGGGGAGGAGATGGCTACACCTTC. The chain employs TRBV28 and TRBJ1-2; D is possibly TRBD1 (5 bases). V was shortened by 7 bases and J by 6 bases, with 15 bases between the two germline ends. Per germline, CDR1 MDHEN and CDR2 SYDVKM. This CDR3 has 13 residues.

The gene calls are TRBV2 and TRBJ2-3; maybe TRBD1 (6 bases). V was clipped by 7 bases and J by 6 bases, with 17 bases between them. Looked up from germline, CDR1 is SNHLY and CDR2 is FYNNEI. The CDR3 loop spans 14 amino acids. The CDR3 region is CASTQNRVGDTQYF. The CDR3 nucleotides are TGTGCCAGCACCCAGAACAGGGTTGGGGATACGCAGTATTTT.

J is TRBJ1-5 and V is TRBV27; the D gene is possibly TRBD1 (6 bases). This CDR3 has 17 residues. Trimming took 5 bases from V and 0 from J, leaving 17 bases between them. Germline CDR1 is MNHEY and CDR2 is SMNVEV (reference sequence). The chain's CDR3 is CASSPFLQGSSNQPQHF. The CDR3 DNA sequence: TGTGCCAGCAGTCCCTTCCTACAGGGTTCTAGCAATCAGCCCCAGCATTTT.

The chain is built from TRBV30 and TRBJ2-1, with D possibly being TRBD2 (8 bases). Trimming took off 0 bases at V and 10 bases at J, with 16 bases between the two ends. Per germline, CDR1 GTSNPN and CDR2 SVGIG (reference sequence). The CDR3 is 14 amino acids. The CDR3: CAWSVKGAGGEQFF. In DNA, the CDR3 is TGTGCCTGGAGTGTTAAGGGGGCGGGGGGCGAGCAGTTCTTC. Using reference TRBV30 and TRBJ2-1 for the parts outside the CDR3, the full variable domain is SQTIHQWPATLVQPVGSPLSLECTVEGTSNPNLYWYRQAAGRGLQLLFYSVGIGQISSEVPQNLSASRPQDRQFILSSKKLLLSDSGFYLCAWSVKGAGGEQFFGPGTRLTVL.

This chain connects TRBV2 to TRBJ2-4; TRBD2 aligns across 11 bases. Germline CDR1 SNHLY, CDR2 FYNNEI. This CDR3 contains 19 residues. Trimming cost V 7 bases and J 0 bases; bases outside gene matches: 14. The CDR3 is CASTEWPSGGQRAKNIQYF. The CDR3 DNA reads TGTGCCAGCACCGAATGGCCTAGCGGGGGGCAAAGAGCCAAAAACATTCAGTACTTC.

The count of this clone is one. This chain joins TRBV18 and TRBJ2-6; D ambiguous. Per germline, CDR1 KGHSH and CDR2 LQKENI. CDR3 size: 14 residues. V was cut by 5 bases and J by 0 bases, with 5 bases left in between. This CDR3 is CASSSSSGANVLTF. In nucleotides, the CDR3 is TGTGCCAGCTCATCGTCCTCTGGGGCCAACGTCCTGACTTTC.

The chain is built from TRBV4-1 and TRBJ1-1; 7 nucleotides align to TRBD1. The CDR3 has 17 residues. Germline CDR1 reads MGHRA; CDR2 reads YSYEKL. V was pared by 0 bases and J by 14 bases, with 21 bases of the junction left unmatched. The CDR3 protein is CASSQDQGGIITLSPFF. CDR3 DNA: TGCGCCAGCAGCCAAGATCAAGGGGGCATTATCACTCTGTCGCCGTTCTTT.

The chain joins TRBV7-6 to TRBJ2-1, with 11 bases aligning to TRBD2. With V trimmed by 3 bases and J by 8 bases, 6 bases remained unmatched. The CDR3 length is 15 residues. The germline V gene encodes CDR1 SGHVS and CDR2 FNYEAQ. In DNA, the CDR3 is TGTGCCAGCAGCTTTAATAGCGGGGGGGTATATGAGCAGTTCTTC. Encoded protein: CASSFNSGGVYEQFF.

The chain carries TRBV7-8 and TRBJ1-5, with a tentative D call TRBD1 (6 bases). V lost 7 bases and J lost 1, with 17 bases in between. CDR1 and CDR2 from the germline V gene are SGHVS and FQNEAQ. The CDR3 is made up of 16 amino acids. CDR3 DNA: TGTGCCAGCATCTCTGATTCGGGACAAAGCAATCAGCCCCAGCATTTT. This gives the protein CASISDSGQSNQPQHF.